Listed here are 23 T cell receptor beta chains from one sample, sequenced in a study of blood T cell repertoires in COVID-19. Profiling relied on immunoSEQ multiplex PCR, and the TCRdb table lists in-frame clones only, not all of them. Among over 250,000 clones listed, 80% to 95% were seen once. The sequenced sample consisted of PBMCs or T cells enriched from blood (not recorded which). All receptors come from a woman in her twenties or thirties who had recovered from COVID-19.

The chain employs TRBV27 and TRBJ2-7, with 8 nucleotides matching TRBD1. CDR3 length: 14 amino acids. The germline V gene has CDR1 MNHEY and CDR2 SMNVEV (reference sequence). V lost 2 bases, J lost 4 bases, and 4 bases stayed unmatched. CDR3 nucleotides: TGTGCCAGCAGTTTACGGGGACAGGAGTACGAGCAGTACTTC. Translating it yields CASSLRGQEYEQYF.

CDR3 region: CASSYSEDSYGYTF. DNA for the CDR3: TGTGCCAGCAGTTACTCGGAGGACAGCTATGGCTACACCTTC. The chain recombines TRBV6-5 with TRBJ1-2, with D perhaps TRBD1 (6 bases). This CDR3 has 14 amino acids. Trimming pared 0 bases from V and 4 bases from J, leaving 9 bases between. Germline CDR1 is MNHEY and CDR2 is SVGAGI.

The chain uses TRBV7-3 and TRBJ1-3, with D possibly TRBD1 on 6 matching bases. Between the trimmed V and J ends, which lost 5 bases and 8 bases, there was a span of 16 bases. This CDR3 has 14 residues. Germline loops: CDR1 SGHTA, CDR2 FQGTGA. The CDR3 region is CASSEWPGADTIYF. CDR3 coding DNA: TGTGCCAGCAGCGAATGGCCAGGGGCAGACACCATATATTTT. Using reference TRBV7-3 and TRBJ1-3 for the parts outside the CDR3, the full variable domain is GAGVSQTPSNKVTEKGKYVELRCDPISGHTALYWYRQSLGQGPEFLIYFQGTGAADDSGLPNDRFFAVRPEGSVSTLKIQRTERGDSAVYLCASSEWPGADTIYFGEGSWLTVV.

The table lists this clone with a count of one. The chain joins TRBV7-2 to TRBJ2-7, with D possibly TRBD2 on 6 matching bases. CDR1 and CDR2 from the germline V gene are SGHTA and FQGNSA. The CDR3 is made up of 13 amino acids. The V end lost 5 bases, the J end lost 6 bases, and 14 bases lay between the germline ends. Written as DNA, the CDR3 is TGTGCCAGCAGCAAGTGGGGGGATAGCGAGCAGTACTTC. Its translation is CASSKWGDSEQYF.

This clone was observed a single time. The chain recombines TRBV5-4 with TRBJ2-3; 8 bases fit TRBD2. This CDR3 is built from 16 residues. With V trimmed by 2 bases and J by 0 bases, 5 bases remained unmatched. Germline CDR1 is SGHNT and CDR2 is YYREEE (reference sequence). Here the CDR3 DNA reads TGTGCCAGCAGCTTAGGACGGACTAGCAGCACAGATACGCAGTATTTT. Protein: CASSLGRTSSTDTQYF.

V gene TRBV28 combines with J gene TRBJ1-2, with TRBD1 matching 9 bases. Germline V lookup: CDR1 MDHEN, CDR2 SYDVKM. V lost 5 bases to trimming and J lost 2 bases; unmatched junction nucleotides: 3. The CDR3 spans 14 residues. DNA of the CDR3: TGTGCCAGCAGTCGCGGGACAGGGAACTATGGCTACACCTTC. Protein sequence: CASSRGTGNYGYTF.

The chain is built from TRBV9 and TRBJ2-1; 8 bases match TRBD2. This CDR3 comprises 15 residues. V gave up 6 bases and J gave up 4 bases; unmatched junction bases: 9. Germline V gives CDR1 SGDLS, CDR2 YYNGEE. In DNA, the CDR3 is TGTGCCAGCACCCCCTCGGGAGGGCAATACAATGAGCAGTTCTTC. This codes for CASTPSGGQYNEQFF.

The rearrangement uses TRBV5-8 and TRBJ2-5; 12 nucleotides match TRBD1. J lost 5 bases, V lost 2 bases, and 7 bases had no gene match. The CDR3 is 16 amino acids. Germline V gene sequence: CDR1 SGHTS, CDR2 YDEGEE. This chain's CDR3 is CASSFPGTGGTETQYF. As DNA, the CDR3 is TGTGCCAGCAGCTTTCCCGGGACAGGGGGCACGGAGACCCAGTACTTC.

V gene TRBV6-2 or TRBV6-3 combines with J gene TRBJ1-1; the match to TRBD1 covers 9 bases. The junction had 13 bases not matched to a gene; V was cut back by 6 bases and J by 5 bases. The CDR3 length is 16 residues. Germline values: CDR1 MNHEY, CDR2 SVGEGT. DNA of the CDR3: TGTGCCAGCAGCCTCAACCGGGGGACAGGGAATACTGAAGCTTTCTTT. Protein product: CASSLNRGTGNTEAFF.

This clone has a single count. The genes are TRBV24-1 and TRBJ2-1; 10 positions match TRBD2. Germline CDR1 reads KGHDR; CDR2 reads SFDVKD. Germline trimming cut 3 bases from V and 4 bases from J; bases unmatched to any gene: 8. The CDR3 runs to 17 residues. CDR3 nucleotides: TGTGCCACCAGTGATACGAAGCGGGAGGGCTATTACAATGAGCAGTTCTTC. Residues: CATSDTKREGYYNEQFF.

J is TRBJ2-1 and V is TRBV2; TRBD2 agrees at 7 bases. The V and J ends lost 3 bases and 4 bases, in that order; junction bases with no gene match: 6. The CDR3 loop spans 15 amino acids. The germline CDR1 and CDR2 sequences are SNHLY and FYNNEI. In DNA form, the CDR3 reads TGTGCCAGCAGTGAGAGTCTAGCGGAATACAATGAGCAGTTCTTC. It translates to CASSESLAEYNEQFF.

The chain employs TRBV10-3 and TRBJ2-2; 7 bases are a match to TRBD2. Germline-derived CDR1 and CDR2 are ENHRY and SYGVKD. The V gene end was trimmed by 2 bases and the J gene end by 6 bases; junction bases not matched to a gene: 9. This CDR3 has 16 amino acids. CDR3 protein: CAISEGHTSVAGELFF. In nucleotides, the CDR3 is TGTGCCATCAGTGAGGGACATACTAGCGTCGCCGGGGAGCTGTTTTTT.

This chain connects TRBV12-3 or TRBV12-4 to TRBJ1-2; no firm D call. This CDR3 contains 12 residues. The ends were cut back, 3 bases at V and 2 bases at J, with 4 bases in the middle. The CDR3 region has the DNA TGTGCCAGCAGTTTCCAAAACTATGGCTACACCTTC. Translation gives CASSFQNYGYTF.

CDR3 in DNA: TGCAGCGTCCGGGACAGAGCCTACGAGCAGTACTTC. Its protein is CSVRDRAYEQYF. The rearrangement links TRBV29-1 to TRBJ2-7; TRBD1 matches 7 bases. The CDR3 has 12 residues. In germline, CDR1 is SQVTM, CDR2 ANQGSEA. Germline trimming cut 6 bases from V and 2 bases from J; bases unmatched to any gene: 4.

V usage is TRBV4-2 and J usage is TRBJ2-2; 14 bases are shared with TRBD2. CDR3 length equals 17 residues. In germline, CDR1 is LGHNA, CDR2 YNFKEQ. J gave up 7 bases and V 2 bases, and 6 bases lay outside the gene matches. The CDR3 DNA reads TGTGCCAGCAGCCAACCGACTAGCGGGAGGGCCGACGGGGAGCTGTTTTTT. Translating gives CASSQPTSGRADGELFF.

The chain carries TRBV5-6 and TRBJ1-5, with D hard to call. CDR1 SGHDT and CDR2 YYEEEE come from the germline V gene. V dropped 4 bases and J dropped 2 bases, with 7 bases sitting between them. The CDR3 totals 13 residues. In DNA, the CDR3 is TGTGCCAGCAGCCTTAGTCGCAATCAGCCCCAGCATTTT. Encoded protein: CASSLSRNQPQHF.

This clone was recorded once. The CDR3 loop reads CASSSTSGGTDTQYF. The CDR3 DNA reads TGTGCCAGCAGCTCGACTAGCGGGGGCACAGATACGCAGTATTTT. The chain joins TRBV5-7 to TRBJ2-3, with TRBD2 matching 11 bases. TRBV5-7 is treated as an ORF (open reading frame) with a function not yet certain. The junction had 1 base not matched to a gene; V was cut back by 3 bases and J by 1 base. This CDR3 has 15 amino acids.

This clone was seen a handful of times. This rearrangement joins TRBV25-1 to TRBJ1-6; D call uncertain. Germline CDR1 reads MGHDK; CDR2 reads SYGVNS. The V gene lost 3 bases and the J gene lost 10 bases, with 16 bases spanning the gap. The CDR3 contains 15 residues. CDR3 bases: TGTGCCAGCAGTGATTATGCGGGAGTGGGGTCACCCCTCCACTTT. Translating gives CASSDYAGVGSPLHF.

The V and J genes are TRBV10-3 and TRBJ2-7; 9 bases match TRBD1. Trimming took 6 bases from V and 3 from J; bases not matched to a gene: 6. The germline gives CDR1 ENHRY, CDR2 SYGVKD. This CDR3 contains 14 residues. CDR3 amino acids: CAISAGTGYYEQYF. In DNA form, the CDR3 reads TGTGCCATCAGCGCCGGGACAGGGTACTACGAGCAGTACTTC.

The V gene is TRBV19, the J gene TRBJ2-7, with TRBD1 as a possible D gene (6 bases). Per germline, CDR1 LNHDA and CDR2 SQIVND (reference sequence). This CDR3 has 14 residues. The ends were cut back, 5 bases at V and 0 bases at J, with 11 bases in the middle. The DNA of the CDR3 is TGTGCCAGTAGTTATCAGGGGAGCTCCTACGAGCAGTACTTC. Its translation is CASSYQGSSYEQYF.

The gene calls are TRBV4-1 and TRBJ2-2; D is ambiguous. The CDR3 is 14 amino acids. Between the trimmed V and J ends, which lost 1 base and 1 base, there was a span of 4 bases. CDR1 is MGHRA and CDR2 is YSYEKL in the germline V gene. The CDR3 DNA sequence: TGCGCCAGCAGCCAAGCACAGAACACCGGGGAGCTGTTTTTT. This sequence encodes CASSQAQNTGELFF.

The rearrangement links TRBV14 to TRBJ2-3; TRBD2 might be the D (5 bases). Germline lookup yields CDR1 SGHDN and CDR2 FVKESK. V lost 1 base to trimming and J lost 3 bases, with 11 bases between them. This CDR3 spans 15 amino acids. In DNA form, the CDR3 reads TGTGCCAGCAGCCAAGGTATGAGGGCAACAGATACGCAGTATTTT. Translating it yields CASSQGMRATDTQYF.

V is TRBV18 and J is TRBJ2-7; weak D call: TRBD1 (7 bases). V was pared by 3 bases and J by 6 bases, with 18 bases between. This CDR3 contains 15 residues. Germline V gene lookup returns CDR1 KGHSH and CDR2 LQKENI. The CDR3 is CASSPGGGGGFEQYF. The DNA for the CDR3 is TGTGCCAGCTCACCTGGAGGAGGGGGCGGGTTCGAGCAGTACTTC.